The entry below describes one T cell receptor (beta chain). Its specificity is unknown. The sample is drawn from a study of human T cells and chemical hapten exposure. Study in general: Each patient's scalp received weekly diphenylcyclopropenone throughout the approximately 25-week study.

Trimming shortened V by 5 bases and J by 5 bases, and 10 bases separated the two germline ends. The germline gives CDR1 SGHTA, CDR2 FQGNSA. This CDR3 comprises 13 residues. The time point here: patch test 3, about 24 weeks after DPC sensitization. Indicated treatment: therapeutic diphenylcyclopropenone sensitization with weekly scalp DPC. Unfractionated whole blood yielded total RNA. The study, taken as a whole, reports: No change in TCRs above 1 in 1000 frequency was produced by DPC sensitization.

One entry per CDR3 protein results from TCRdb running MiXCR on the RACE reads. The data hold about 160,000 distinct CDR3 sequences, with 25% to 35% observed a single time. This chain uses TRBV7-2 with TRBJ1-5; possible D gene TRBD1, 6 bases. The source is a woman aged 18 to 35 with alopecia areata. Some clones in this sample may be carry-over from other donors' samples. The specimen comprised whole blood, sampled in connection with sensitization to the hapten diphenylcyclopropenone (DPC). CDR3 sequence: CASSRNRDQPQHF. CDR3 bases: TGTGCCAGCAGCAGAAACAGGGATCAGCCCCAGCATTTT. The whole variable domain, remainder taken from reference TRBV7-2 and TRBJ1-5, is GAGVSQSPSNKVTEKGKDVELRCDPISGHTALYWYRQSLGQGLEFLIYFQGNSAPDKSGLPSDRFSAERTGGSVSTLTIQRTQQEDSAVYLCASSRNRDQPQHFGDGTRLSIL.